This T cell receptor (beta chain) originates from a study of blood T cells in healthy people across ages. Together with a sample-barcoded 5' primer, a J-beta primer mix was included in a second PCR lasting about 7 to 11 cycles. TCRdb re-derived calls from the 5' RACE reads in MiXCR, one entry per CDR3 protein. The sample includes fewer than 1.5 million distinct CDR3 sequences, around 39% of them seen just once. The germline V gene encodes CDR1 SEHNR and CDR2 FQNEAQ (reference sequence). Trimming at V came to 4 bases and at J to 4 bases, leaving 13 bases not matched to a gene. CDR3 length: 18 amino acids.

This chain connects TRBV7-9 to TRBJ2-1; 10 bases fit TRBD2. The sequence was obtained from a woman between 18 and 29 years old in good health. What was sequenced was blood. CDR3 sequence reads: CASSSPDLTSGKYNEQFF. The CDR3, as DNA: TGTGCCAGCAGCTCCCCGGACCTCACTAGCGGGAAATACAATGAGCAGTTCTTC.